This paragraph reports one T cell receptor (beta chain). Sequencing was performed with immunoSEQ multiplex PCR; in TCRdb, only in-frame clones are kept and a portion is missing. In the table there are approximately 110,000 clones, around 87% of which are singletons. This sample is drawn from a study of T cell responses to AZD1222 COVID-19 vaccine. Germline loops: CDR1 MGHRA, CDR2 YSYEKL. The junction had 11 bases not matched to a gene; V was cut back by 0 bases and J by 7 bases. This CDR3 has 17 amino acids. This clonotype was sampled from an adult in good health. The chain links TRBV4-1 to TRBJ2-1, with 8 nucleotides matching TRBD2. Specimen: peripheral blood, collected on day 0 of AZD1222 vaccination. CDR3 sequence reads: CASSQDSGGGYANEQFF. The CDR3 nucleotides read TGCGCCAGCAGCCAAGATTCGGGCGGGGGGTACGCGAATGAGCAGTTCTTC.